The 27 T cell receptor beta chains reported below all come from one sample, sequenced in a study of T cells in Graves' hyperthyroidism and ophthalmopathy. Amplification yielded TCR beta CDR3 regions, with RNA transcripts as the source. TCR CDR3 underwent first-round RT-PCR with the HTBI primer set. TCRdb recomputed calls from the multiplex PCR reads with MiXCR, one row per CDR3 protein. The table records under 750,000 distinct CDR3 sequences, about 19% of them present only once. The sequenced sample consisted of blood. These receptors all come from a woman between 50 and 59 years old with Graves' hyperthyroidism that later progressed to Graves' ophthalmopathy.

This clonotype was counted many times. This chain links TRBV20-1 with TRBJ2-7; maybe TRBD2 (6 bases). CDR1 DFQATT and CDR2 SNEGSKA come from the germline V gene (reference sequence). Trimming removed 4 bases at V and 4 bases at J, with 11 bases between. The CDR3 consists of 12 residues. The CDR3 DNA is TGCAGTGCTAATCAGGCGGGGTACGAGCAGTACTTC. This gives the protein CSANQAGYEQYF.

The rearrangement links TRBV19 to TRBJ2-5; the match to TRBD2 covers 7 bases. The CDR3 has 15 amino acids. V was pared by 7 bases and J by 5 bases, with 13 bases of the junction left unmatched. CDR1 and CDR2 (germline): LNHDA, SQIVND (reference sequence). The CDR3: CASTEGGGSSETQYF. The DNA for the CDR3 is TGTGCCAGTACGGAAGGCGGGGGTTCCTCGGAGACCCAGTACTTC.

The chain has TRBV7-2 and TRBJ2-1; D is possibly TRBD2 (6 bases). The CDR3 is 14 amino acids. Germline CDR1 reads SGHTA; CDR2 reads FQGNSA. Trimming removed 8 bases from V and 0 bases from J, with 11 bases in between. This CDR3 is CASRGWGSYNEQFF. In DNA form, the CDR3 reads TGTGCCAGCCGGGGGTGGGGCTCCTACAATGAGCAGTTCTTC. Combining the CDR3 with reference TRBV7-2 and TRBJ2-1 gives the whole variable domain GAGVSQSPSNKVTEKGKDVELRCDPISGHTALYWYRQSLGQGLEFLIYFQGNSAPDKSGLPSDRFSAERTGGSVSTLTIQRTQQEDSAVYLCASRGWGSYNEQFFGPGTRLTVL.

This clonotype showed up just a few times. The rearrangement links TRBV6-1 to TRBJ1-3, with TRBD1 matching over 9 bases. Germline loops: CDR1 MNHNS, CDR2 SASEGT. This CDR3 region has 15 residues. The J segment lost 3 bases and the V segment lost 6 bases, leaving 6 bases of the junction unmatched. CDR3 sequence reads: CASSTTGGVGNTIYF. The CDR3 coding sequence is TGTGCCAGCAGCACTACAGGGGGCGTTGGAAACACCATATATTTT.

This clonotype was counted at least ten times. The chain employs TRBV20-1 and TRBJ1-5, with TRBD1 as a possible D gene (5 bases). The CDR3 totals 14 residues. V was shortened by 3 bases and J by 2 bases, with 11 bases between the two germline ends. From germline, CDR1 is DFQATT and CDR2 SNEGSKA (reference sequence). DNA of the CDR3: TGCAGTGCTAGGGGGGGATTTGGCAATCAGCCCCAGCATTTT. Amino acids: CSARGGFGNQPQHF.

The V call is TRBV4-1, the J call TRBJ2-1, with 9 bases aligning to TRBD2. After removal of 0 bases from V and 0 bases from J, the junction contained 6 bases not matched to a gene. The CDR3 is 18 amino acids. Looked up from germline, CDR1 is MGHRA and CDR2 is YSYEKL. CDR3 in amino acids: CASSQEGSGGSSYNEQFF. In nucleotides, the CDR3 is TGCGCCAGCAGCCAAGAGGGAAGCGGGGGGAGCTCCTACAATGAGCAGTTCTTC.

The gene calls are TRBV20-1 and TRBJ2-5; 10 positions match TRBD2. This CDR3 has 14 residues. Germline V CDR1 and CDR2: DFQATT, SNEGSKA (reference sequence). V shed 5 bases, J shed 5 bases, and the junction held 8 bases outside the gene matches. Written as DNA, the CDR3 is TGCAGTGCTGTCTATAGCGGGGGGATTGAGACCCAGTACTTC. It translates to CSAVYSGGIETQYF.

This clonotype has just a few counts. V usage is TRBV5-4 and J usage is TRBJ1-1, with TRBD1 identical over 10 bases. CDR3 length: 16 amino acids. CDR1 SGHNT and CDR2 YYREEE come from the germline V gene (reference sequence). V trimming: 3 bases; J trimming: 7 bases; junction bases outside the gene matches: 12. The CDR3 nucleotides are TGTGCCAGCAGCTGGGTCCCAGGACAGGGGGGGAATGAAGCTTTCTTT. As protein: CASSWVPGQGGNEAFF. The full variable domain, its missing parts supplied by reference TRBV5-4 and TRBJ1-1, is ETGVTQSPTHLIKTRGQQVTLRCSSQSGHNTVSWYQQALGQGPQFIFQYYREEENGRGNFPPRFSGLQFPNYSSELNVNALELDDSALYLCASSWVPGQGGNEAFFGQGTRLTVV.

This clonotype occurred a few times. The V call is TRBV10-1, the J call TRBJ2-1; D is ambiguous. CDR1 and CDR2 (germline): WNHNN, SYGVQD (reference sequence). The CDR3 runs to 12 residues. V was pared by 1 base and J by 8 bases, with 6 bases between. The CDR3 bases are TGCGCCAGCAGTGAGTACGCGGATGAGCAGTTCTTC. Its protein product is CASSEYADEQFF.

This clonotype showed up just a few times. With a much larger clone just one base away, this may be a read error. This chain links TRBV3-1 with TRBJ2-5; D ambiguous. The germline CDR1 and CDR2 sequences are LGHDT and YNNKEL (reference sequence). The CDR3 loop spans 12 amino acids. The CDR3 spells CVSSQQWETQYF. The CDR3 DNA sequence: TGTGTCAGCAGCCAACAGTGGGAGACCCAGTACTTC.

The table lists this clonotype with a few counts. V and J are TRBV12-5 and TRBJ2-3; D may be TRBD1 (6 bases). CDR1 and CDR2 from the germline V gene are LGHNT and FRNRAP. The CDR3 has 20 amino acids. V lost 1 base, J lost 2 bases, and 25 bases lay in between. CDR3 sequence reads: CASGLAHRSFDRPVTDTQYF. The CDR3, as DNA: TGTGCTAGTGGTTTGGCCCACAGGTCCTTCGACAGGCCCGTCACAGATACGCAGTATTTT.

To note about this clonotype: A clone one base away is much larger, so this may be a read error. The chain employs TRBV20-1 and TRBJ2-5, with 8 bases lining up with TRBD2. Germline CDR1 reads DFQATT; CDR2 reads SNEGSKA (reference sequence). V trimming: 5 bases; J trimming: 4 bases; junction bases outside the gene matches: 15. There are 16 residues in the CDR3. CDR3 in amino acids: CSALVPGPAGVETQYF. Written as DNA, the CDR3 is TGCAGTGCTTTAGTCCCCGGACCAGCGGGGGTAGAGACCCAGTACTTC.

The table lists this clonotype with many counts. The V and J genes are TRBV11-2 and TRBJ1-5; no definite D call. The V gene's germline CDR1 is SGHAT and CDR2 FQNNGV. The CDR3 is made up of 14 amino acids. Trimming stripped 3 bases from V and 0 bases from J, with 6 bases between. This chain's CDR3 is CASSLAPSNQPQHF. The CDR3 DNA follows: TGTGCCAGCAGCTTGGCACCTAGCAATCAGCCCCAGCATTTT.

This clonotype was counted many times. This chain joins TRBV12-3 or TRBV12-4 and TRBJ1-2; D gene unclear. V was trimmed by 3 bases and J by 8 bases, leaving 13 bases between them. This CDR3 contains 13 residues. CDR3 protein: CASSFRNRLGYTF. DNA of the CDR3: TGTGCCAGCAGTTTCCGGAATCGACTCGGCTACACCTTC.

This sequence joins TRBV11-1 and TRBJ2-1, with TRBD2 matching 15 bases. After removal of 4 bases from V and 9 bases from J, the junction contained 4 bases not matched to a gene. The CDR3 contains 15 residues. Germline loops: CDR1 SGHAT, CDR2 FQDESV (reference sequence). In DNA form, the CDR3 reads TGTGCCAGCAGCTGGGGGACTAGCGGGGGGAGTGAGCAGTTCTTC. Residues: CASSWGTSGGSEQFF.

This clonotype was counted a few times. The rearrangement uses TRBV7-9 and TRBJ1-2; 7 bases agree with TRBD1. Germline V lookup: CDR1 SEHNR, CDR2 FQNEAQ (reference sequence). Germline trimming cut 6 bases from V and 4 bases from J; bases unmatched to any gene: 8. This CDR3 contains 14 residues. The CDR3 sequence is CASSQTGPIYGYTF. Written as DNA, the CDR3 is TGTGCCAGCAGTCAGACAGGGCCGATCTATGGCTACACCTTC.

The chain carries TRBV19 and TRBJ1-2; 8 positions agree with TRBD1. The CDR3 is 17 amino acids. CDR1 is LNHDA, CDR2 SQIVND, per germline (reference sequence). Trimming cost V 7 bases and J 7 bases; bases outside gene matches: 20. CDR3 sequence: CASTNPLGRGHLGGYTF. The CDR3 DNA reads TGTGCCAGTACCAACCCTCTTGGCAGGGGGCATTTAGGTGGCTACACCTTC.

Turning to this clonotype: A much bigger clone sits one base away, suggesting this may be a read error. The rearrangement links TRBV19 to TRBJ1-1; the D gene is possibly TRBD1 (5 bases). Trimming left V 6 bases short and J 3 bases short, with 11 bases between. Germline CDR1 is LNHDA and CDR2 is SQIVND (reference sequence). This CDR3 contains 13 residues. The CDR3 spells CASSEGADTEAFF. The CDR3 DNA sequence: TGTGCCAGTAGCGAAGGGGCGGACACTGAAGCTTTCTTT.

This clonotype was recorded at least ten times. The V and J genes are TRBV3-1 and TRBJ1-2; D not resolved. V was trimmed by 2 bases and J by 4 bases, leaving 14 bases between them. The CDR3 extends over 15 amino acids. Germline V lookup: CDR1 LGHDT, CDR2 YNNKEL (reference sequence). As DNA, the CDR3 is TGTGCCAGCAGCCAAAAACGGACGTCTGCCTATGGCTACACCTTC. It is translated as CASSQKRTSAYGYTF.

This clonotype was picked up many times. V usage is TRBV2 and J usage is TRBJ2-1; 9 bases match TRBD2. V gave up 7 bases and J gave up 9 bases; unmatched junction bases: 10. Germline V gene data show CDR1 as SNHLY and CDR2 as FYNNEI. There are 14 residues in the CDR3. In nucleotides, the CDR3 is TGTGCCAGCAACAGCGCGGGGGGGCCGGTTGAGCAGTTCTTC. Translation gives CASNSAGGPVEQFF.

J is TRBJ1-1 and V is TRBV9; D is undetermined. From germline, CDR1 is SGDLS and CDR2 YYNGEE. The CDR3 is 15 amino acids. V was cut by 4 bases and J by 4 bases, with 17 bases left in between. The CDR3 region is CASSLGPSRATEAFF. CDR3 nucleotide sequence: TGTGCCAGCAGCTTAGGACCGTCGCGAGCCACTGAAGCTTTCTTT. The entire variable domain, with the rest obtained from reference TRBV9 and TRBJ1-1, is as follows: DSGVTQTPKHLITATGQRVTLRCSPRSGDLSVYWYQQSLDQGLQFLIQYYNGEERAKGNILERFSAQQFPDLHSELNLSSLELGDSALYFCASSLGPSRATEAFFGQGTRLTVV.

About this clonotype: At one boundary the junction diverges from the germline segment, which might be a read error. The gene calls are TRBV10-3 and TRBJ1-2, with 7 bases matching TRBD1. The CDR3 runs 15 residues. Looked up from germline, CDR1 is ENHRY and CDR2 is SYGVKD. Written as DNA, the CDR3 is TGTGCCTTCAGGAATCCCCGACAGGGTAACTATGGCTACACCTTC. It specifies CAFRNPRQGNYGYTF.

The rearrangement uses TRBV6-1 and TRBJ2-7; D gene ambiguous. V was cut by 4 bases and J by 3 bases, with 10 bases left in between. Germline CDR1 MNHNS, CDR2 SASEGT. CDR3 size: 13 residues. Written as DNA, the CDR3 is TGTGCCAGCAGTGGGTCCCCAGGCTACGAGCAGTACTTC. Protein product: CASSGSPGYEQYF.

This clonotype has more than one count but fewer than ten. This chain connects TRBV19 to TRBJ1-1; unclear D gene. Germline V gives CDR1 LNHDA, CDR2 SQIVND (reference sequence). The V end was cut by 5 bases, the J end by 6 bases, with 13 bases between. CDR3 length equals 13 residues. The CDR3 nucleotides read TGTGCCAGTAGTGCGGACTTGGGATCTGAAGCTTTCTTT. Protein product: CASSADLGSEAFF. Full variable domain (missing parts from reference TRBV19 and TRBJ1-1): DGGITQSPKYLFRKEGQNVTLSCEQNLNHDAMYWYRQDPGQGLRLIYYSQIVNDFQKGDIAEGYSVSREKKESFPLTVTSAQKNPTAFYLCASSADLGSEAFFGQGTRLTVV.

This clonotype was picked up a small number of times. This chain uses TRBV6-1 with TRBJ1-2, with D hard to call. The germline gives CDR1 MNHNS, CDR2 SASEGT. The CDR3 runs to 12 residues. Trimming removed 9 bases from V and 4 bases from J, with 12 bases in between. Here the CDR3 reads CASLDQLYGYTF. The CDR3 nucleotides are TGTGCCAGTCTGGACCAGCTCTATGGCTACACCTTC.

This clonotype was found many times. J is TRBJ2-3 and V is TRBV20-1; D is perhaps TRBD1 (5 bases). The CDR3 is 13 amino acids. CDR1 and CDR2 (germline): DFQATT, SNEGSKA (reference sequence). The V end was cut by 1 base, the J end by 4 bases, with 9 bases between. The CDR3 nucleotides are TGCAGTGCTAGAGGGCAGGGCCCAGATACGCAGTATTTT. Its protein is CSARGQGPDTQYF.

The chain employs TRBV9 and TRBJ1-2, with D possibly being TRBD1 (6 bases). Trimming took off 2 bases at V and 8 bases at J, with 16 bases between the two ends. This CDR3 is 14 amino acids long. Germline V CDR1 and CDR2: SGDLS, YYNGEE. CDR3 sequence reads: CASSVGQGIGGYTF. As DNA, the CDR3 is TGTGCCAGCAGCGTCGGGCAGGGGATAGGCGGCTACACCTTC. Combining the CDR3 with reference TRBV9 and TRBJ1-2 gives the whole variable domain DSGVTQTPKHLITATGQRVTLRCSPRSGDLSVYWYQQSLDQGLQFLIQYYNGEERAKGNILERFSAQQFPDLHSELNLSSLELGDSALYFCASSVGQGIGGYTFGSGTRLTVV.